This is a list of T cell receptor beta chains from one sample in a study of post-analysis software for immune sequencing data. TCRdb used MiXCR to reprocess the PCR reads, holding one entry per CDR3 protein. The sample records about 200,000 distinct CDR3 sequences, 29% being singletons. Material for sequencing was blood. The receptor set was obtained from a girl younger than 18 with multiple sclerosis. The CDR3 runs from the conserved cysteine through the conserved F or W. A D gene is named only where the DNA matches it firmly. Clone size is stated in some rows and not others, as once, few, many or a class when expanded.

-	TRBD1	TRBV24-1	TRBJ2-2	TGTGCCACCAGTGATGTCCCGACAGGGAGAGGGACCGGGGAGCTGTTTTTT	CATSDVPTGRGTGELFF
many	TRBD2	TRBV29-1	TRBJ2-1	TGCAGCGTTGAAGTTAAGCGGGGGGAGCAGTTCTTC	CSVEVKRGEQFF
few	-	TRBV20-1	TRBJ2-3	TGCAGTGCTAGGGGCCTACTTGTTCCAGATACGCAGTATTTT	CSARGLLVPDTQYF
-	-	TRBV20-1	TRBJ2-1	TGCAGTGCCCATCGACAGAGTTCCTACAATGAGCAGTTCTTC	CSAHRQSSYNEQFF
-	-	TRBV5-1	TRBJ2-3	TGCGCCAGCAGCTGGGGGACCTACACAGATACGCAGTATTTT	CASSWGTYTDTQYF
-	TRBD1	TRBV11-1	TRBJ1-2	TGTGCCAGCAGCTTAGCGCCGACAGGGTGTAACGGCTACACCTTC	CASSLAPTGCNGYTF
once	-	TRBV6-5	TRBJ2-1	TGTGCCAGCAGTTACCAGGTCCCGCCCGGGAGTGAGCAGTTCTTC	CASSYQVPPGSEQFF
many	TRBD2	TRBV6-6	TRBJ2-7	TGTGCCAGCAGTTACTCTCCGGGAGGTTCCTCCTACGAGCAGTACTTC	CASSYSPGGSSYEQYF
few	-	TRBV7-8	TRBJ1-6	TGTGCCAGCAGCCTGGGCCGTTCCGCGGGACTGCCCAATTCACCCCTCCACTTT	CASSLGRSAGLPNSPLHF
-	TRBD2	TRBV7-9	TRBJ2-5	TGTGCCAGCAGCTTAGGGGCTAGCGGGAAAGAGACCCAGTACTTC	CASSLGASGKETQYF
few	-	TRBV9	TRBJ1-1	TGTGCCAGCAGCGTAGCAGTCTGGGCGGCCACTGAAGCTTTCTTT	CASSVAVWAATEAFF
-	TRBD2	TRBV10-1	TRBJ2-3	TGCGCCAGCAGTGAGTCTAGCGGGGGAAGCACAGATACGCAGTATTTT	CASSESSGGSTDTQYF
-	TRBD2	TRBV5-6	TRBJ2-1	TGTGCCAGCAGCAGAGTAGCGGGTACCTACAATGAGCAGGTCTTC	CASSRVAGTYNEQVF